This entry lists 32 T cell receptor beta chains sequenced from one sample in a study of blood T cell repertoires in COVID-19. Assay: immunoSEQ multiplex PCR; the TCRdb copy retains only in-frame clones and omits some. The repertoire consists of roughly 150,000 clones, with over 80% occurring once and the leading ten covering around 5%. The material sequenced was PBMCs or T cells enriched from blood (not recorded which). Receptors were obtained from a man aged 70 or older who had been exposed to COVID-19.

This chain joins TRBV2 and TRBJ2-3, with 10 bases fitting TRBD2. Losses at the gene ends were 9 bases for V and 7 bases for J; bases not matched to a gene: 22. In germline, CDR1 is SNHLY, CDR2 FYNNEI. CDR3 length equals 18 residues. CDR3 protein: CASAPLPQREGYGNTQYF. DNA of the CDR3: TGTGCCAGTGCTCCCTTGCCCCAGCGGGAGGGCTACGGAAATACGCAGTATTTT.

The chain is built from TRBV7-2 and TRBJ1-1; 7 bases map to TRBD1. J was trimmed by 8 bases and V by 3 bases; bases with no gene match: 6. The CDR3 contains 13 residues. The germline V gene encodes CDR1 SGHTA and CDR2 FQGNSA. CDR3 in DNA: TGTGCCAGCAGCTTTACCCGACAGGGAGAAGCTTTCTTT. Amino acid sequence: CASSFTRQGEAFF.

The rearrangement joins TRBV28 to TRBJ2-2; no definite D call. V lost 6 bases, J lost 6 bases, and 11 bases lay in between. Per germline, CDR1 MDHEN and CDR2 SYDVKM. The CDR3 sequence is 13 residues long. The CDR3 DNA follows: TGTGCCAGCAGCTCCGGGTGGGCCGGGGAGCTGTTTTTT. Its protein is CASSSGWAGELFF.

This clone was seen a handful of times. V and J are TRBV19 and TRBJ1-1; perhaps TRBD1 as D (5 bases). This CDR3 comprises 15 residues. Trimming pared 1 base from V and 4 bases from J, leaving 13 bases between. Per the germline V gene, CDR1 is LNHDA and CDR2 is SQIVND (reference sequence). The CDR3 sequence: CASSIGGGLRTEAFF. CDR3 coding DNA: TGTGCCAGTAGTATAGGTGGGGGACTACGCACTGAAGCTTTCTTT.

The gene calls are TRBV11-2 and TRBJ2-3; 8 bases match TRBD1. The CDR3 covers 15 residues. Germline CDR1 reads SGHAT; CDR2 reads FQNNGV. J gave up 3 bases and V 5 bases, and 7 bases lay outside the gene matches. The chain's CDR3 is CASSARTGTTDTQYF. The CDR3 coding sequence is TGTGCCAGCAGCGCCCGGACAGGGACTACAGATACGCAGTATTTT. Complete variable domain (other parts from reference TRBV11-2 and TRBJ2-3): EAGVAQSPRYKIIEKRQSVAFWCNPISGHATLYWYQQILGQGPKLLIQFQNNGVVDDSQLPKDRFSAERLKGVDSTLKIQPAKLEDSAVYLCASSARTGTTDTQYFGPGTRLTVL.

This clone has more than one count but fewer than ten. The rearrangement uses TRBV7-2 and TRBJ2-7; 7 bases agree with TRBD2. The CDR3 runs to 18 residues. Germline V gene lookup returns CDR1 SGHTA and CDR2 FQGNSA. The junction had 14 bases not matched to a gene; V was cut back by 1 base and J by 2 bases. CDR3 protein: CASSLGVLAALATYEQYF. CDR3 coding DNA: TGTGCCAGCAGCTTAGGTGTTCTAGCGGCGCTAGCAACCTACGAGCAGTACTTC. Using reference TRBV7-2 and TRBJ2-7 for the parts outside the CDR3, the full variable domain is GAGVSQSPSNKVTEKGKDVELRCDPISGHTALYWYRQSLGQGLEFLIYFQGNSAPDKSGLPSDRFSAERTGGSVSTLTIQRTQQEDSAVYLCASSLGVLAALATYEQYFGPGTRLTVT.

The CDR3 DNA follows: TGCAGCGTTGAAAGGGAGCTGGGTCAGCCCCAGCATTTT. Translating it yields CSVERELGQPQHF. This chain joins TRBV29-1 and TRBJ1-5, with unresolved D. Germline CDR1 SQVTM, CDR2 ANQGSEA. The CDR3 extends over 13 amino acids. V was cut by 2 bases and J by 6 bases, with 11 bases left in between.

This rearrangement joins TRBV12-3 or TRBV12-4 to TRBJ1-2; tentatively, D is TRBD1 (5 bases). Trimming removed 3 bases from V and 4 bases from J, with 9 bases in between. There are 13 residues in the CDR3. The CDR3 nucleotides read TGTGCCAGCAGTTTGGGGGGTGCCTATGGCTACACCTTC. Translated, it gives CASSLGGAYGYTF.

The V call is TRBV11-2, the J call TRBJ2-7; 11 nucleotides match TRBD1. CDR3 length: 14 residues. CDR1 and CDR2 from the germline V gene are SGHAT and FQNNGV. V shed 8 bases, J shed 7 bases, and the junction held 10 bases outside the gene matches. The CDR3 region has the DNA TGTGCCAGCGCCCCAGGACAGGGGGCGAGGGAGCAGTACTTC. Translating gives CASAPGQGAREQYF.

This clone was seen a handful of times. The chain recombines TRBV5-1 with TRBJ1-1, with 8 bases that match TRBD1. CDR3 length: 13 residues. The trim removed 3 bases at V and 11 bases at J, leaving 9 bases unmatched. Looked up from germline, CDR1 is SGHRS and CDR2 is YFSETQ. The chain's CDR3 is CASSSGQGTFAFF. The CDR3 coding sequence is TGCGCCAGCAGCTCAGGACAGGGTACCTTTGCTTTCTTT.

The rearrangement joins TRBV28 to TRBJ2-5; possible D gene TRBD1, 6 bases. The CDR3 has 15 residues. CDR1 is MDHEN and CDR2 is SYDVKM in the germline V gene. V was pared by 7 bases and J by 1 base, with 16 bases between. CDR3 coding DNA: TGTGCCAGCAATAAAATCAGGGGAATCCAAGAGACCCAGTACTTC. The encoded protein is CASNKIRGIQETQYF.

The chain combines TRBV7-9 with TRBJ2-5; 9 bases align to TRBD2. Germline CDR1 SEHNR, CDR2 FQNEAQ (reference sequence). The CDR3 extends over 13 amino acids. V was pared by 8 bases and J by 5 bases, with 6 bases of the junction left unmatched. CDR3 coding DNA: TGTGCCAGCTGTTTAGCGGGAGAGGAGACCCAGTACTTC. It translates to CASCLAGEETQYF. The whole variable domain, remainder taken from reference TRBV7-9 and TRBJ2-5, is DTGVSQNPRHKITKRGQNVTFRCDPISEHNRLYWYRQTLGQGPEFLTYFQNEAQLEKSRLLSDRFSAERPKGSFSTLEIQRTEQGDSAMYLCASCLAGEETQYFGPGTRLLVL.

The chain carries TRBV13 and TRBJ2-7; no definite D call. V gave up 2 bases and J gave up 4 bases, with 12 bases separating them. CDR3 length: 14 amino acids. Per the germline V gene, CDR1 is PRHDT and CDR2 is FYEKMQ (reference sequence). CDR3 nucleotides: TGTGCCAGCAGCTTACGCCAGGCCCTTTACGAGCAGTACTTC. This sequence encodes CASSLRQALYEQYF. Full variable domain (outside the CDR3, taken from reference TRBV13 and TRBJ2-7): AAGVIQSPRHLIKEKRETATLKCYPIPRHDTVYWYQQGPGQDPQFLISFYEKMQSDKGSIPDRFSAQQFSDYHSELNMSSLELGDSALYFCASSLRQALYEQYFGPGTRLTVT.

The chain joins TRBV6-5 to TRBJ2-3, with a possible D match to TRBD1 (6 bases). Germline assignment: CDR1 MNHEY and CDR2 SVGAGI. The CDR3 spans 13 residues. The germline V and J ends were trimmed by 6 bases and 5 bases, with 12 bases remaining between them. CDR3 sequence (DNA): TGTGCCAGCAGAGACCTACAGGGAGATACGCAGTATTTT. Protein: CASRDLQGDTQYF.

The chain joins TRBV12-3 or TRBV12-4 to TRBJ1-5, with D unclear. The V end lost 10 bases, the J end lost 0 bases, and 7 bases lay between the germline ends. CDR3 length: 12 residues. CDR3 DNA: TGTGCCACCCGGAGTAGCAATCAGCCCCAGCATTTT. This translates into CATRSSNQPQHF.

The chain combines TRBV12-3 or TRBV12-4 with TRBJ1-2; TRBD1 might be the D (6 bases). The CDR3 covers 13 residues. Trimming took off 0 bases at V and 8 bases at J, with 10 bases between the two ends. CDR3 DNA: TGTGCCAGCAGTTTAGCCGACAGGTTCGGCTACACCTTC. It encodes CASSLADRFGYTF.

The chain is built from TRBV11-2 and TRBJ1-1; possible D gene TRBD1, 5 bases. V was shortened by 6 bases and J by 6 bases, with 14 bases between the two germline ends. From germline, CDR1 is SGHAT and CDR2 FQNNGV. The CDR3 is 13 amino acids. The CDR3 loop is CASRDAGGPEAFF. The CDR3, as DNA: TGTGCCAGCAGGGACGCGGGGGGTCCTGAAGCTTTCTTT.

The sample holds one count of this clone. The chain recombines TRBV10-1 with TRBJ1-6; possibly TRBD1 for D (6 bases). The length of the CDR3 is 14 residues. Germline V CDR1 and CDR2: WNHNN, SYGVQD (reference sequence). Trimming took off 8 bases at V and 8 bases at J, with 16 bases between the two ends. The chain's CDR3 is CASSTDRRDSPLHF. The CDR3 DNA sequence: TGCGCCAGCTCCACCGACAGGCGGGATTCACCCCTCCACTTT.

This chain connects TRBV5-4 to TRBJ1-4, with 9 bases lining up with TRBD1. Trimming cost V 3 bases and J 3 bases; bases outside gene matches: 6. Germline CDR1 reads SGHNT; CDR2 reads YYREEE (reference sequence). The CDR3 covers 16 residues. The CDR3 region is CASSSRDRVSNEKLFF. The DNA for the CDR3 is TGTGCCAGCAGCTCCCGGGACAGGGTTTCTAATGAAAAACTGTTTTTT.

The CDR3 sequence is CASSQVRDYEQFF. The CDR3 nucleotides read TGTGCCAGCAGCCAAGTACGGGATTATGAGCAGTTCTTC. The rearrangement joins TRBV7-6 to TRBJ2-1; D possibly corresponds to TRBD2 (5 bases). Deletions cut 5 bases from V and 8 bases from J, with 13 bases between. The V gene's germline CDR1 is SGHVS and CDR2 FNYEAQ. This CDR3 has 13 amino acids.

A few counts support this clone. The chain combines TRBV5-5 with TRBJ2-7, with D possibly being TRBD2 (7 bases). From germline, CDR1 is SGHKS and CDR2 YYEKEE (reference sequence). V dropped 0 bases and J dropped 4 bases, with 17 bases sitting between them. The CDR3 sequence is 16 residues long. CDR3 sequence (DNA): TGTGCCAGCAGCTTGGGGGTGCGGGGGCGAGATTACGAGCAGTACTTC. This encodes CASSLGVRGRDYEQYF.

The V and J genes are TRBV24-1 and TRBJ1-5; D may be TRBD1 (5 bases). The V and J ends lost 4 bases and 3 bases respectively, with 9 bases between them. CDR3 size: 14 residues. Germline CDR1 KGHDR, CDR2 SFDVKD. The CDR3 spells CATSDGGYNQPQHF. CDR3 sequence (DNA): TGTGCCACCAGTGACGGGGGTTACAATCAGCCCCAGCATTTT.

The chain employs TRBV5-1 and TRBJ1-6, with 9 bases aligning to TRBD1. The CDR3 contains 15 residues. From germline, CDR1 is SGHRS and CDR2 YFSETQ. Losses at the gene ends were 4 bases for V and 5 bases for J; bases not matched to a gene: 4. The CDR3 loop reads CASSPTGGNNSPLHF. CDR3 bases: TGCGCCAGCAGCCCGACAGGGGGAAATAATTCACCCCTCCACTTT. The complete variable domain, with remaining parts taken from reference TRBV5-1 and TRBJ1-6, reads KAGVTQTPRYLIKTRGQQVTLSCSPISGHRSVSWYQQTPGQGLQFLFEYFSETQRNKGNFPGRFSGRQFSNSRSEMNVSTLELGDSALYLCASSPTGGNNSPLHFGNGTRLTVT.

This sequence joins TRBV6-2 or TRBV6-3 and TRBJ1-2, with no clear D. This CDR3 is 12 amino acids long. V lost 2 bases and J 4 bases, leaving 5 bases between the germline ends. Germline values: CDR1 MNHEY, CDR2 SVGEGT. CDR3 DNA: TGTGCCAGCAGTTACGACTTCTATGGCTACACCTTC. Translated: CASSYDFYGYTF.

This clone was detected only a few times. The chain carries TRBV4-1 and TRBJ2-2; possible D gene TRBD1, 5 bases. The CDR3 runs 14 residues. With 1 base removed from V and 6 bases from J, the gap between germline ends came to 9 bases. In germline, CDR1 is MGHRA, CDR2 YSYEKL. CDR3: CASSQAGLAGELFF. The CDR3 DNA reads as TGCGCCAGCAGCCAAGCAGGGTTGGCCGGGGAGCTGTTTTTT.

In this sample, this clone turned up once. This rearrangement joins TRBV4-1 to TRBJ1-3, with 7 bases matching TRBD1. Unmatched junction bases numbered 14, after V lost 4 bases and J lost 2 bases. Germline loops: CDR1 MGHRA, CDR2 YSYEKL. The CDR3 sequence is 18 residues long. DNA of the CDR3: TGCGCCAGCAGCCGAACCCCTGGGGACAGCGACCCTGGAAACACCATATATTTT. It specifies CASSRTPGDSDPGNTIYF.

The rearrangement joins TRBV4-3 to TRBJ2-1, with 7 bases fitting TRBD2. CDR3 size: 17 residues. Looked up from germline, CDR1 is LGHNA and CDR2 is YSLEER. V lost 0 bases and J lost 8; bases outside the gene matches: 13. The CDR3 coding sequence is TGCGCCAGCAGCCAAGATAGGGAGGGGCAGGTAGACGATGAGCAGTTCTTC. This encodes CASSQDREGQVDDEQFF.

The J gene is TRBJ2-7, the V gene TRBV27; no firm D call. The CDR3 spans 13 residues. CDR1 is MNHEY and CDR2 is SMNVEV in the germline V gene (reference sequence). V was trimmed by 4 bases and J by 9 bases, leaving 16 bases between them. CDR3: CASSSSPSVAQYF. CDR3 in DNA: TGTGCCAGCAGTTCATCCCCCTCAGTGGCGCAGTACTTC.

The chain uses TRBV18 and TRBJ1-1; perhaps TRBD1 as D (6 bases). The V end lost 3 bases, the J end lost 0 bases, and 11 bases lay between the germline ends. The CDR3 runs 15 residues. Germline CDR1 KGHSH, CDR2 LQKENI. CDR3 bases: TGTGCCAGCTCACCGGGGGCAGGGCTGAACACTGAAGCTTTCTTT. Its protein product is CASSPGAGLNTEAFF. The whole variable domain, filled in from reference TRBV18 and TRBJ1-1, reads NAGVMQNPRHLVRRRGQEARLRCSPMKGHSHVYWYRQLPEEGLKFMVYLQKENIIDESGMPKERFSAEFPKEGPSILRIQQVVRGDSAAYFCASSPGAGLNTEAFFGQGTRLTVV.

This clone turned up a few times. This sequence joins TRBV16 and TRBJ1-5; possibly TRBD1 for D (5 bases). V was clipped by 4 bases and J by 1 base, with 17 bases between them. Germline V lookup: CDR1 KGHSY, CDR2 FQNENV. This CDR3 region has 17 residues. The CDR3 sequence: CASSPTNQGASNQPQHF. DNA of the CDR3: TGTGCCAGCAGCCCGACGAATCAGGGCGCCAGCAATCAGCCCCAGCATTTT.

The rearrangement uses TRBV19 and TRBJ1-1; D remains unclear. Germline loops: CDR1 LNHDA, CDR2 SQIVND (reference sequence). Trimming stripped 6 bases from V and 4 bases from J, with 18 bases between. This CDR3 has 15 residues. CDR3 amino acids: CASSYSGVGSTEAFF. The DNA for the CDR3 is TGTGCCAGTAGCTACTCCGGGGTCGGGAGCACTGAAGCTTTCTTT.

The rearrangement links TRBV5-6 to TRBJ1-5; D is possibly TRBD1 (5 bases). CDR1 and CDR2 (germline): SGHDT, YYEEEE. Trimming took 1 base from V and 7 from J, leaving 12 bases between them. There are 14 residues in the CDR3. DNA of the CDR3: TGTGCCAGCAGCTTGTGGGGGGAGGGGCAGCCCCAGCATTTT. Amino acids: CASSLWGEGQPQHF.